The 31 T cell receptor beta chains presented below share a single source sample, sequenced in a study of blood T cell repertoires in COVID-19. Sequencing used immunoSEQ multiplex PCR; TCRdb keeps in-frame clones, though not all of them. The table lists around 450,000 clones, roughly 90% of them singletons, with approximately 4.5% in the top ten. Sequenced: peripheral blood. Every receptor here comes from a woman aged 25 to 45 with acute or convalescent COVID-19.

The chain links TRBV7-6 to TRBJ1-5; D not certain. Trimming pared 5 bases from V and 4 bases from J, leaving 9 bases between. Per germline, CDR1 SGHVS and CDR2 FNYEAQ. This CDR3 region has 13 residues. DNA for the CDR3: TGTGCCAGCAGCCTAACCGAGAATCAGCCCCAGCATTTT. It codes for CASSLTENQPQHF.

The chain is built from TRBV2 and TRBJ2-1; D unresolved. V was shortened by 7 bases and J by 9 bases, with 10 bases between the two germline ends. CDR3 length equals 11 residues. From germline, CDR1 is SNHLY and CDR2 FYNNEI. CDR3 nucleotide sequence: TGTGCCAGCAAACATAATGGTGAGCAGTTCTTC. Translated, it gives CASKHNGEQFF.

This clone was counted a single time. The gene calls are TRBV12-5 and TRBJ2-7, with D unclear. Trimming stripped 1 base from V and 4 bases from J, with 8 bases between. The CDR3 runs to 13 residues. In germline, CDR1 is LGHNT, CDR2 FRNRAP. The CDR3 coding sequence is TGTGCTAGTGGTTTGGACAGTTTTTACGAGCAGTACTTC. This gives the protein CASGLDSFYEQYF.

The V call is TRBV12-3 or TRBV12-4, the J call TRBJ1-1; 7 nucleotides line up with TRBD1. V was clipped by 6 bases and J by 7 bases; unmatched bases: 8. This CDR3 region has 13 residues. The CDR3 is CASRRQGEGEAFF. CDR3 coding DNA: TGTGCCAGCAGGCGACAGGGCGAGGGTGAAGCTTTCTTT.

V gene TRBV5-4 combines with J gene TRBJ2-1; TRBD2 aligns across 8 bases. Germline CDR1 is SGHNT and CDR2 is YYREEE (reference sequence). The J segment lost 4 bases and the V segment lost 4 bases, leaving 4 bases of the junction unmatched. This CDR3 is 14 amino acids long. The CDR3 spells CASSAPGGYNEQFF. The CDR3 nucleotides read TGTGCCAGCAGCGCGCCGGGGGGGTACAATGAGCAGTTCTTC.

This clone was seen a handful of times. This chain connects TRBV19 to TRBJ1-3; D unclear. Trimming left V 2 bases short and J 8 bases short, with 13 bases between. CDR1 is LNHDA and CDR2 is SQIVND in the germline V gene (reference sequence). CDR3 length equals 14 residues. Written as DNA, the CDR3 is TGTGCCAGTAGTATAATGTACGGAGGAGACACCATATATTTT. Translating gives CASSIMYGGDTIYF.

The CDR3 reads CARKQGANTEAFF. The CDR3 coding sequence is TGTGCCAGAAAACAGGGGGCAAACACTGAAGCTTTCTTT. The chain is built from TRBV21-1 and TRBJ1-1; the DNA was not used to check the table's D call, TRBD1. TRBV21-1 is an annotated pseudogene. The CDR3 sequence is 13 residues long.

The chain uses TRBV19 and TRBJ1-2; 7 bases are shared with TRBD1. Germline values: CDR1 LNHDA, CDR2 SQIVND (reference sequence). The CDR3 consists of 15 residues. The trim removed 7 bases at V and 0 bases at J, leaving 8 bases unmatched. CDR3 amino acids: CASTNQGQTNYGYTF. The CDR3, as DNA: TGTGCCAGTACCAACCAGGGACAGACTAACTATGGCTACACCTTC.

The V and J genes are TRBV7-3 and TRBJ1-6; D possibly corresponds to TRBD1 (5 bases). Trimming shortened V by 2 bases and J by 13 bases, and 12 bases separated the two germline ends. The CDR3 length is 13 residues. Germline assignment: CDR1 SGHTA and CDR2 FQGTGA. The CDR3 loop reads CASSLYQGLPLHF. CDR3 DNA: TGTGCCAGCAGCTTATACCAGGGTTTGCCCCTCCACTTT.

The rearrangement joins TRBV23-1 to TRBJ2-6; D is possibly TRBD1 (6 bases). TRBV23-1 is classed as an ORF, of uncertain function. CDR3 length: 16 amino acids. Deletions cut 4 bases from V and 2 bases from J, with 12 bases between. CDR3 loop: CASSPNRVAGANVLTF. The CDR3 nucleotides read TGCGCCAGCAGTCCGAACAGGGTTGCTGGGGCCAACGTCCTGACTTTC.

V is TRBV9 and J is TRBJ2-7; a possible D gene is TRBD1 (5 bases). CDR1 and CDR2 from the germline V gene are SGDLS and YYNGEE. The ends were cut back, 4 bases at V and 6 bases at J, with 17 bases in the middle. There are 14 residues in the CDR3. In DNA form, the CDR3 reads TGTGCCAGCAGCCCAGACAGTCTACCCACCGAGCAGTACTTC. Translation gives CASSPDSLPTEQYF. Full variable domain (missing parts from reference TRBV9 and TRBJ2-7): DSGVTQTPKHLITATGQRVTLRCSPRSGDLSVYWYQQSLDQGLQFLIQYYNGEERAKGNILERFSAQQFPDLHSELNLSSLELGDSALYFCASSPDSLPTEQYFGPGTRLTVT.

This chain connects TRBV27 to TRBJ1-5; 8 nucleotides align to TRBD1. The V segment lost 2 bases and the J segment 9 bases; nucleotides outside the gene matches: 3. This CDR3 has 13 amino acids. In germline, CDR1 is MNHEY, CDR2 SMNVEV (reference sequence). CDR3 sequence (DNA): TGTGCCAGCAGTTTAACAGGGGGTGGGCCCCAGCATTTT. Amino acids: CASSLTGGGPQHF.

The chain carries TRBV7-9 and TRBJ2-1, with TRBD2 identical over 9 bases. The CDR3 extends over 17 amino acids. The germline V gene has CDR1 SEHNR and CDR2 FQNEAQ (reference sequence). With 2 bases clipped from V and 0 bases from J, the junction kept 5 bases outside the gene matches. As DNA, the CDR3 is TGTGCCAGCAGCTTATTAGGGCGGGGGGGCTCCTACAATGAGCAGTTCTTC. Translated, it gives CASSLLGRGGSYNEQFF.

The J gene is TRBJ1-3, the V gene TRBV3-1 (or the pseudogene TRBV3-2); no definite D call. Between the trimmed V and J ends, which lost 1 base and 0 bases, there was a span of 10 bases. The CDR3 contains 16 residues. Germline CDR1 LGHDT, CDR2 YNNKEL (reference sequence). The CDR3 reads CASSQGAILSGNTIYF. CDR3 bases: TGTGCCAGCAGCCAAGGGGCTATCCTCTCTGGAAACACCATATATTTT.

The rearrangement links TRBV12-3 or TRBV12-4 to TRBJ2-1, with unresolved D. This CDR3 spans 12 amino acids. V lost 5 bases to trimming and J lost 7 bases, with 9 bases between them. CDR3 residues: CASSLEVNEQFF. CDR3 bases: TGTGCCAGCAGTCTCGAGGTAAATGAGCAGTTCTTC.

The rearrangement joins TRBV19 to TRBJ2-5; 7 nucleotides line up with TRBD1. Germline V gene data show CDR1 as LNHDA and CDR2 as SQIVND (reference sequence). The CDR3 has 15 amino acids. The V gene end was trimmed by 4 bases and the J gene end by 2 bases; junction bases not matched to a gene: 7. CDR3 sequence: CASSKRTGEQETQYF. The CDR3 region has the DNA TGTGCCAGTAGTAAGAGAACAGGGGAACAAGAGACCCAGTACTTC.

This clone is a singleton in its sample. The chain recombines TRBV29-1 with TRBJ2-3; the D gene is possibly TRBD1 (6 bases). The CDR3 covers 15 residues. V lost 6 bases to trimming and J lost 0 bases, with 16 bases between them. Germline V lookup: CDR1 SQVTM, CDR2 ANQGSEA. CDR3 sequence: CSVVNSQGSTDTQYF. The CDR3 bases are TGCAGCGTAGTAAACTCCCAGGGGAGCACAGATACGCAGTATTTT.

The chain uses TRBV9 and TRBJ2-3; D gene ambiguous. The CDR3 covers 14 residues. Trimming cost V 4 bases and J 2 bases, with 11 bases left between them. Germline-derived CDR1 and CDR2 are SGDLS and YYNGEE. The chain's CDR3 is CASSLDGSTDTQYF. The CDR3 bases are TGTGCCAGCAGCCTAGACGGGTCCACAGATACGCAGTATTTT.

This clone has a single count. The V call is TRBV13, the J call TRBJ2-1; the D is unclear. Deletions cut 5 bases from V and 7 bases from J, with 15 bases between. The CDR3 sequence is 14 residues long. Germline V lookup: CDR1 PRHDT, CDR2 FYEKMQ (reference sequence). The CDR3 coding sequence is TGTGCCAGCAGCCCCGCACGGGTTGCGAATGAGCAGTTCTTC. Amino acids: CASSPARVANEQFF.

CDR3 nucleotides: TGTGCCAGTACCCCGGGGGGTTCTCATCAGCCCCAGCATTTT. Amino acid sequence: CASTPGGSHQPQHF. This chain connects TRBV19 to TRBJ1-5; D is possibly TRBD1 (5 bases). Trimming shortened V by 7 bases and J by 5 bases, and 15 bases separated the two germline ends. The germline CDR1 and CDR2 sequences are LNHDA and SQIVND (reference sequence). There are 14 residues in the CDR3.

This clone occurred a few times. DNA of the CDR3: TGTGCCAGCAGCCAAGGACAGGTTGAAGCTTTCTTT. Its protein is CASSQGQVEAFF. The chain links TRBV4-2 to TRBJ1-1, with a possible D match to TRBD1 (6 bases). The germline V and J ends were trimmed by 1 base and 7 bases, with 7 bases remaining between them. CDR3 length equals 12 residues. The V gene's germline CDR1 is LGHNA and CDR2 YNFKEQ.

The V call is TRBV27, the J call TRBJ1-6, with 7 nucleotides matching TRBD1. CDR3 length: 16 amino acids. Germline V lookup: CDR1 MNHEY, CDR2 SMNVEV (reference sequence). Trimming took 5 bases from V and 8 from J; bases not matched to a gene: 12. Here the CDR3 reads CASSLRGGTVYSPLHF. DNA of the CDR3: TGTGCCAGCAGTCTCCGTGGGGGGACAGTCTATTCACCCCTCCACTTT.

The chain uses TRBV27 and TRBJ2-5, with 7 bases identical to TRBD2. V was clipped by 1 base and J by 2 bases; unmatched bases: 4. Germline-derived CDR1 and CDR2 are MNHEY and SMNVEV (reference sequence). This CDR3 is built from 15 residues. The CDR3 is CASSLFEAGQETQYF. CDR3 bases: TGTGCCAGCAGTTTATTTGAAGCGGGGCAAGAGACCCAGTACTTC.

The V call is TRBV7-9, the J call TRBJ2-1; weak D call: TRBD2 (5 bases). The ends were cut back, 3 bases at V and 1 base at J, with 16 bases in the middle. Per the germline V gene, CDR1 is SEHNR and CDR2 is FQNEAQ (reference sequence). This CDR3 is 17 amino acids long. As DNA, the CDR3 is TGTGCCAGCAGCTTCTCTGACTTGGGAGAATCCTACAATGAGCAGTTCTTC. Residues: CASSFSDLGESYNEQFF.

The CDR3 bases are TGTGCCTGGACCGGGGTTAAATCGGCTGGCTACACCTTC. Amino acid sequence: CAWTGVKSAGYTF. This rearrangement joins TRBV30 to TRBJ1-2; D gene ambiguous. This CDR3 region has 13 residues. Per germline, CDR1 GTSNPN and CDR2 SVGIG (reference sequence). V lost 4 bases and J lost 7, with 16 bases in between. Full variable domain (missing parts from reference TRBV30 and TRBJ1-2): SQTIHQWPATLVQPVGSPLSLECTVEGTSNPNLYWYRQAAGRGLQLLFYSVGIGQISSEVPQNLSASRPQDRQFILSSKKLLLSDSGFYLCAWTGVKSAGYTFGSGTRLTVV.

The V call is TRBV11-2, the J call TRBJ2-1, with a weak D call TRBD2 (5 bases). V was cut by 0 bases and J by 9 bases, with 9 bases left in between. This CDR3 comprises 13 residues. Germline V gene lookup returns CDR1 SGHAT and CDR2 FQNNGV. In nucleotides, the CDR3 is TGTGCCAGCAGCTTAGATTGGGCGGGTGAGCAGTTCTTC. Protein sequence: CASSLDWAGEQFF.

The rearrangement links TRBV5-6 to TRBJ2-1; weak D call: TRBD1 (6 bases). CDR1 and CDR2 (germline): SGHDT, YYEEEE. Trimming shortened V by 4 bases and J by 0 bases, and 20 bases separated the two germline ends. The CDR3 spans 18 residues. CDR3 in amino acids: CASSLIIPGASSYNEQFF. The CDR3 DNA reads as TGTGCCAGCAGCCTAATTATCCCAGGGGCCAGCTCCTACAATGAGCAGTTCTTC.

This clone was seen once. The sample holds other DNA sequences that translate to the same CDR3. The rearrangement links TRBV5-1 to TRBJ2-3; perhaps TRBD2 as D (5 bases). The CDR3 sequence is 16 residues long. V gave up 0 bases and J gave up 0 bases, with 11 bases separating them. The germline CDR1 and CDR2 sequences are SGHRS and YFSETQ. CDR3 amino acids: CASSLGLAGSTDTQYF. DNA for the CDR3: TGCGCCAGCAGCTTGGGTCTAGCCGGTAGCACAGATACGCAGTATTTT.

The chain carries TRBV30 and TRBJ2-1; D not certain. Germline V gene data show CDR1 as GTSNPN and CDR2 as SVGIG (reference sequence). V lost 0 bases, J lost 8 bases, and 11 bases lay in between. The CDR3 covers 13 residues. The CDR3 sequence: CAWSVPYRDEQFF. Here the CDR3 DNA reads TGTGCCTGGAGTGTCCCCTACCGGGATGAGCAGTTCTTC.

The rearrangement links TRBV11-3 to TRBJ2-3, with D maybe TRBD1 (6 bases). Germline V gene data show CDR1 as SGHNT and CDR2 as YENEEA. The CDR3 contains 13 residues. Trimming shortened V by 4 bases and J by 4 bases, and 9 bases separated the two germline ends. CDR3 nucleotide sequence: TGTGCCAGCAGCTCCAAGGGGGCAGATACGCAGTATTTT. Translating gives CASSSKGADTQYF.

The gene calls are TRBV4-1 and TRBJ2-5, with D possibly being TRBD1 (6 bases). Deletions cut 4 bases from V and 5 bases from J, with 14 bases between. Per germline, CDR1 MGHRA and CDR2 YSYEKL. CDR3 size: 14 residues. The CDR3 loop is CASSPQGLRETQYF. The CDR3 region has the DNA TGCGCCAGCAGCCCCCAGGGGCTCCGCGAGACCCAGTACTTC.